The rows below give T cell receptor beta chains drawn from one sample of a study of Graves' ophthalmopathy and Graves' hyperthyroidism. TCRdb independently ran MiXCR on the multiplex PCR reads; one entry per CDR3 protein. Of about 210,000 distinct CDR3 sequences listed, approximately 28% are singletons. Sequenced input: peripheral blood. Receptor source: a man aged 45 to 65 with Graves' ophthalmopathy. CDR3s include the opening cysteine and the closing phenylalanine or tryptophan. Each record gives: V gene, J gene, CDR3 protein.

TRBV12-3/TRBV12-4	TRBJ2-7	CASNNEQYF
TRBV12-3/TRBV12-4	TRBJ2-2	CASSLGVAGELFF
TRBV15	TRBJ1-1	CATSGPDRAAEAFF
TRBV7-3	TRBJ1-1	CASSADRGPEAFF
TRBV12-3/TRBV12-4	TRBJ1-1	CASSLENTEAFF
TRBV12-3/TRBV12-4	TRBJ1-1	CASSLLGSSTEAFF
TRBV20-1	TRBJ2-2	CSARGLADTGELFF
TRBV29-1	TRBJ2-2	CSVRRTANTGELFF
TRBV28	TRBJ1-5	CASSGIKDRGRGQPQHF
TRBV7-2	TRBJ2-7	CASSLYTGSSYEQYF
TRBV19	TRBJ2-5	CASSTPGVPCGRLQETQYF